This T cell receptor beta chain derives from a study of shared clonotypes between healthy human individuals. Repertoires were generated with immunoSEQ multiplex PCR, while TCRdb's copy carries only in-frame clones and drops some. Here the sample spans 90,000 to 130,000 clones, 55% to 70% being singletons. Sample: memory CD8+ T cells sorted from blood. Subset of the sample: CD45RO+ cells pooled with CCR7-negative TemRA cells. The sequence was collected from a woman aged 30 to 39 in good health.

CDR3: CASSDEGIGGQPQHF. The CDR3 DNA sequence: TGTGCCAGCAGTGATGAGGGGATCGGCGGCCAGCCCCAGCATTTT. The chain couples TRBV2 to TRBJ1-5; D may be TRBD1 (5 bases). In germline, CDR1 is SNHLY, CDR2 FYNNEI. V was cut by 3 bases and J by 7 bases, with 16 bases left in between. CDR3 length equals 15 residues.